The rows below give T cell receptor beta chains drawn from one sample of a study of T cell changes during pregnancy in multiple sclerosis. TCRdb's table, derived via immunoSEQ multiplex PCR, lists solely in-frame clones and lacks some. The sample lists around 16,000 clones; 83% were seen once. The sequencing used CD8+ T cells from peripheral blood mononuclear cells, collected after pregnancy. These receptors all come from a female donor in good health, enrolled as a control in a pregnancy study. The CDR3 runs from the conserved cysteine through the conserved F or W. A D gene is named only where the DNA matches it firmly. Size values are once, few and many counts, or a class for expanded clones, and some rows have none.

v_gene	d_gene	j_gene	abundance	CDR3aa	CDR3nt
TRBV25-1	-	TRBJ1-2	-	CASSPTGGANYGYTF	TGTGCCAGCAGCCCGACAGGCGGAGCTAACTATGGCTACACCTTC
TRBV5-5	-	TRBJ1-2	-	CASSLWGAGYTF	TGTGCCAGCAGCTTGTGGGGAGCTGGCTACACCTTC
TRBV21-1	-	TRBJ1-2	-	CASSKGRGHYGYTF	TGTGCCAGCAGCAAAGGTAGGGGGCACTATGGCTACACCTTC
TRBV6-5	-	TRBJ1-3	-	CASSYSGTIANTIYF	TGTGCCAGCAGTTACTCGGGGACAATAGCGAACACCATATATTTT
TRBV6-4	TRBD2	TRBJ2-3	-	CASSDSGGGAADTQYF	TGTGCCAGCAGTGACTCGGGCGGGGGGGCCGCAGATACGCAGTATTTT
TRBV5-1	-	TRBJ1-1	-	CASSLGAAEAFF	TGCGCCAGCAGTTTGGGGGCCGCTGAAGCTTTCTTT
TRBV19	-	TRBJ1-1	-	CASKRGSGGAEAFF	TGTGCCAGCAAAAGGGGATCGGGTGGAGCTGAAGCTTTCTTT
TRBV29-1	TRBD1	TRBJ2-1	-	CSVVQGGMDNEQFF	TGCAGCGTTGTACAGGGGGGAATGGACAATGAGCAGTTCTTC
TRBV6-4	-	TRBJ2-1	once	CASSDGLKSSYNEQFF	TGTGCCAGCAGTGACGGACTCAAAAGCTCCTACAATGAGCAGTTCTTC
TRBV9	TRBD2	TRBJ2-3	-	CASSAAGTSGVGDTQYF	TGTGCCAGCAGCGCTGCCGGGACTAGCGGGGTGGGAGATACGCAGTATTTT
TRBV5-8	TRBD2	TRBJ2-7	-	CASSSRVGLAGAYEQYF	TGTGCCAGCAGCTCCAGGGTAGGACTAGCGGGGGCCTACGAGCAGTACTTC
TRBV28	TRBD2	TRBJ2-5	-	CASSSGSGVEETQYF	TGTGCCAGCAGTTCCGGTAGCGGGGTAGAAGAGACCCAGTACTTC
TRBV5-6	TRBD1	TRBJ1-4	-	CASSPGTGGQKLFF	TGTGCCAGCAGCCCCGGGACAGGGGGGCAAAAACTGTTTTTT
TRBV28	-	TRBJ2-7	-	CASSFMAREQYF	TGTGCCAGCAGTTTTATGGCGAGGGAGCAGTACTTC
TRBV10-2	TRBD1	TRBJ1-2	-	CASMPGQLYGYTF	TGCGCCAGCATGCCGGGACAGCTCTATGGCTACACCTTC
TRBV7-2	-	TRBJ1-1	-	CASSSGLTNTEAFF	TGTGCCAGCAGCTCTGGACTGACGAACACTGAAGCTTTCTTT
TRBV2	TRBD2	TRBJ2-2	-	CASIVVERGGHGELFF	TGTGCCAGCATTGTAGTTGAGCGGGGGGGCCACGGGGAGCTGTTTTTT
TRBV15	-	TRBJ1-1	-	CATSRDRGSNTEAFF	TGTGCCACCAGCAGAGATCGGGGGTCGAACACTGAAGCTTTCTTT
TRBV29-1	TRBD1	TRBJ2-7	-	CSVEGPGQGPGEQYF	TGCAGCGTTGAAGGACCGGGACAGGGGCCTGGAGAGCAGTACTTC
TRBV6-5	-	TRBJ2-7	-	CASSYSDSSSYEQYF	TGTGCCAGCAGTTACTCGGACAGCAGCTCCTACGAGCAGTACTTC
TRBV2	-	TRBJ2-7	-	CASSGKGQRIYEQYF	TGTGCCAGCAGTGGGAAGGGACAACGGATCTACGAGCAGTACTTC
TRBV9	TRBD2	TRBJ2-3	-	CASSVPSFSGESTDTQYF	TGTGCCAGCAGCGTTCCATCCTTTAGCGGGGAGAGCACAGATACGCAGTATTTT
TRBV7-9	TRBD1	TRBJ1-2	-	CASSWGQDGYTF	TGTGCCAGCAGCTGGGGACAGGACGGCTACACCTTC
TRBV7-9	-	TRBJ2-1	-	CASSSRDYNEQFF	TGTGCCAGCAGCTCACGGGATTACAATGAGCAGTTCTTC
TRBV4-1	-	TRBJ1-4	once	CASTLRTTTNEKLFF	TGCGCCAGTACCCTCCGGACAACAACTAATGAAAAACTGTTTTTT
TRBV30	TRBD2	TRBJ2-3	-	CAWSVLPSGGTDTQYF	TGTGCCTGGAGTGTACTGCCTAGCGGGGGCACAGATACGCAGTATTTT
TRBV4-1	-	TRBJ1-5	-	CASSEGPHGSNQPQHF	TGCGCCAGCAGCGAAGGCCCTCACGGTAGCAATCAGCCCCAGCATTTT
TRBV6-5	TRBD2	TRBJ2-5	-	CASSFGAGGETQYF	TGTGCCAGCAGTTTTGGAGCGGGAGGGGAGACCCAGTACTTC
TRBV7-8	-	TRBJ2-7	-	CASSLERSEDTREQYF	TGTGCCAGCAGCTTAGAAAGATCCGAGGACACTCGCGAGCAGTACTTC
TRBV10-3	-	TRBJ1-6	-	CATTNGTPKDTLHF	TGTGCCACGACGAACGGGACACCTAAAGACACCCTCCACTTT
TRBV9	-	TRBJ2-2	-	CASSPHILPRDGELFF	TGTGCCAGCAGCCCCCACATCCTTCCCAGGGACGGGGAGCTGTTTTTT
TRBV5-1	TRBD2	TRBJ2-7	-	CASSGTSGRGPAYEQYF	TGCGCCAGCAGCGGCACTAGCGGGAGGGGCCCTGCCTACGAGCAGTACTTC